This T cell receptor (beta chain) was documented in a study of beta chain features in type 1 diabetes (dated by TCRdb to the late 2010s). In terms of the full investigation: Mean age, gender distribution, total cell number and subset yield were not different between patients and healthy donors. A total of around 110,000,000 sorted cells were examined across all samples, and RNA yield correlated strongly with the number of cells per subset. Whereas all 28 donors provided naive and central memory subsets, regulatory and stem cell-like memory subsets were isolated from just 8 patients and roughly 8 healthy donors. The study compared TCRB repertoires of sorted circulating CD4+ T cell subsets between recently diagnosed type 1 diabetes patients and matched healthy donors.

Only a few counts were recorded for this clone. No cognate antigen has been identified for it. Within one base of it there is no much larger clone, and no base qualities were kept. Overall results and qualifications from the work: Patients with type 1 diabetes made fewer insertions and deleted more nucleotides at VDJ recombination sites, implying thymic rearrangement abnormalities. Sequencing cDNA rather than genomic DNA could over-represent highly expressing activated cells, although activation and CD3 levels did not differ between groups. A moderate but significant shortening of TCRB CDR3 length was observed in type 1 diabetes patients in all four CD4+ subsets. Because small numbers of individuals were included in the HLA sub-analyses, any influence of HLA type on TCRB rearrangement was left unresolved. Shorter templates might have been favored by PCR, but patient and control samples were amplified and corrected together, so both groups would have been affected equally by any skew. Naive, central memory and regulatory TCRB repertoires appeared more similar among patients than among healthy donors.

Clipping removes 6 bases from V and 7 bases from J, with 11 as the unmatched junction base count. The CDR3 has 15 amino acids, counting the end cysteine and phenylalanine. The read is trimmed to its CDR3 DNA, 45 bases read in frame from base 1. Looking up the germline V gene yields CDR1 SGHRS and CDR2 YFSETQ. Each donor gave one peripheral blood draw, averaging about 120 mL, which was collected into heparinised tubes. A BD FACSAria II and a panel including CD45RO, CCR7, CD25, CD127, CD95 and CD27 were used to sort naive, central memory, regulatory and stem cell-like memory CD4+ T cells. A purity above 95% was achieved for all sorted populations. PBMCs were isolated right away by Lymphoprep density gradient centrifugation and were stained directly, without culture. So that batch effects would be minimized, each experiment stained and sorted samples in pairs, pairing one healthy donor with one patient.

The High Capacity cDNA Reverse Transcription Kit was used to reverse transcribe all of the isolated RNA, meaning that expressed TCRB transcripts were what got sequenced. Deep immunoSEQ sequencing was applied to naive, central memory and regulatory T cell samples, giving an average of roughly 3.5 million total reads per sample. Sorted cells were lysed in RLT buffer and RNA was extracted with DNase-treated RNeasy Micro or Mini kits, depending on cell number. To prevent cross-contamination, each cell subset was processed individually, whereas patient and healthy donor samples were processed jointly. The immunoSEQ multiplex PCR was used to amplify TCRB sequences from cDNA, generating 87-bp fragments that spanned the CDR3 region. The amplicons were sequenced using the Illumina HiSeq platform. The authors processed their data as follows. Synthetic template baselines were used to correct PCR bias computationally, reads within Hamming distance 2 were collapsed, and singletons that could not be merged were discarded. Reads were aligned to IMGT to assign V, D and J genes, CDR3 length, and insertions or deletions at six rearrangement sites. Within each subset, clonotype counts were normalized to the number of sorted cells before true diversity and Gini coefficients were calculated with the tcR R package. The overlap coefficient, calculated on TCRB nucleotide sequences, was used to quantify repertoire sharing. Imported from immuneACCESS, the table was reduced by TCRdb to in-frame sequences with V and J called. These copies leave out some clones; in studies compared against another copy, an unresolved V gene accounts for under half, and the cause of the remainder is not known. The V and J calls and clone size are taken from that table; D and trimming were inferred from the DNA. The sample yields about 150,000 clones; 9.2% were counted once. Around 0.7% of the sample is taken by the ten largest.

Sequencing was performed on central memory CD4+ T cells from blood. The chain was built from TRBV5-1 and TRBJ2-2, with TRBD1 matching 8 junction bases. This TCR was sampled from a young man in good health. The DNA is TGCGCCAGCACCCGAGGGACAGGCGGTATCGGGGAGCTGTTTTTT. This is translated as CASTRGTGGIGELFF.